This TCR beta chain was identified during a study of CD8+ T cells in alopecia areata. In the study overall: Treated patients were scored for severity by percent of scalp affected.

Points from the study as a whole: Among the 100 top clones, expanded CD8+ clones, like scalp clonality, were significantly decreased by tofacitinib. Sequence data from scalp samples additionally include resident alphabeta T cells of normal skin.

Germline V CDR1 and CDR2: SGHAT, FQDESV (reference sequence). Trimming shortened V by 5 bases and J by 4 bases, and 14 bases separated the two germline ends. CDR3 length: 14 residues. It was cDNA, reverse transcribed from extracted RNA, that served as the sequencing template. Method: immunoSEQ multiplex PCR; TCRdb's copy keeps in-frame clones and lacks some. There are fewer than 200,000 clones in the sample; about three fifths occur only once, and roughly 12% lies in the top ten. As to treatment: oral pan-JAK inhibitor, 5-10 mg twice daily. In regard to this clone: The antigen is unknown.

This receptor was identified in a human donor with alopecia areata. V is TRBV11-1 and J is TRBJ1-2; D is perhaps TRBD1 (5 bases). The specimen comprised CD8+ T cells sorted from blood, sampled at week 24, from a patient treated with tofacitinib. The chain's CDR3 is CASSPPTGAYGYTF. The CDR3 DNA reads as TGTGCCAGCAGCCCCCCTACAGGCGCCTATGGCTACACCTTC.